This entry lists 26 T cell receptor beta chains sequenced from one sample in a study of blood T cells in healthy people across ages. Primers used in a second PCR of about 7 to 11 cycles were a sample-barcoded 5' primer and a J-beta primer mix. TCRdb recomputed calls from the 5' RACE reads with MiXCR, one row per CDR3 protein. The profile shows more than 700,000 distinct CDR3 sequences, around 45% of them singletons. The sequenced sample consisted of blood. The receptors shown here come from a man older than 75 in good health.

This clonotype was seen many times. This chain connects TRBV7-9 to TRBJ2-1, with a weak D call TRBD2 (6 bases). Per germline, CDR1 SEHNR and CDR2 FQNEAQ (reference sequence). The CDR3 is 17 amino acids. V was shortened by 1 base and J by 1 base, with 14 bases between the two germline ends. The CDR3 bases are TGTGCCAGCAGCTTAGTTTCCGGGAGCCAATCCTACAATGAGCAGTTCTTC. This codes for CASSLVSGSQSYNEQFF.

There are a few counts of this clonotype. The chain employs TRBV27 and TRBJ2-1; possibly TRBD2 for D (6 bases). The CDR3 spans 19 residues. Germline values: CDR1 MNHEY, CDR2 SMNVEV (reference sequence). With 2 bases removed from V and 4 bases from J, the gap between germline ends came to 24 bases. CDR3 bases: TGTGCCAGCAGTTTACGCTTCGTTGGGACCGTGGGGGGATACAATGAGCAGTTCTTC. This translates into CASSLRFVGTVGGYNEQFF.

About this clonotype itself: One end of the junction fails to match germline, which may point to a read error. V usage is TRBV6-6 and J usage is TRBJ2-5, with 8 positions matching TRBD1. Germline CDR1 reads MNHNY; CDR2 reads SVGAGI (reference sequence). CDR3 length: 15 amino acids. The CDR3 spells CASSSAPGGGETRYF. DNA of the CDR3: TGTGCCAGCAGTTCGGCCCCAGGGGGCGGAGAGACCCGGTACTTC.

The CDR3 region is CSARVRDSNQPQHF. Written as DNA, the CDR3 is TGCAGTGCTAGAGTCAGGGATAGCAATCAGCCCCAGCATTTT. The V and J genes are TRBV20-1 and TRBJ1-5; tentatively, D is TRBD1 (5 bases). The ends were cut back, 1 base at V and 0 bases at J, with 7 bases in the middle. Germline V CDR1 and CDR2: DFQATT, SNEGSKA (reference sequence). The CDR3 covers 14 residues.

CDR3 nucleotides: TGCAGTGCTAGAGACCACCGCACAGATACGCAGTATTTT. Its translation is CSARDHRTDTQYF. V usage is TRBV20-1 and J usage is TRBJ2-3; D unclear. Trimming took off 0 bases at V and 1 base at J, with 5 bases between the two ends. Germline lookup yields CDR1 DFQATT and CDR2 SNEGSKA (reference sequence). This CDR3 contains 13 residues.

The rearrangement uses TRBV7-9 and TRBJ2-1; 7 positions agree with TRBD2. The CDR3 loop spans 14 amino acids. In germline, CDR1 is SEHNR, CDR2 FQNEAQ (reference sequence). Trimming took 8 bases from V and 6 from J; bases not matched to a gene: 10. The CDR3 region has the DNA TGTGCCAGCCGCGGCGGGAGTTCTTCCAATGAGCAGTTCTTC. It specifies CASRGGSSSNEQFF.

This clonotype has just one count. The genes are TRBV6-1 and TRBJ1-1; no clear D gene. The V gene's germline CDR1 is MNHNS and CDR2 SASEGT. The CDR3 is 14 amino acids. Trimming removed 3 bases at V and 1 base at J, with 9 bases between. This chain's CDR3 is CASSDDNRNTEAFF. The DNA for the CDR3 is TGTGCCAGCAGTGACGATAACCGGAACACTGAAGCTTTCTTT.

The table lists this clonotype with a few counts. The chain employs TRBV7-9 and TRBJ2-5, with TRBD1 as a possible D gene (5 bases). Trimming cost V 3 bases and J 1 base, with 9 bases left between them. Germline assignment: CDR1 SEHNR and CDR2 FQNEAQ (reference sequence). CDR3 size: 14 residues. The CDR3 spells CASSFTGVQETQYF. The CDR3 DNA follows: TGTGCCAGCAGCTTTACAGGCGTCCAAGAGACCCAGTACTTC.

This clonotype was counted a few times. The V gene is TRBV28, the J gene TRBJ2-1; D tentatively fits TRBD1 or TRBD2 (5 bases each). The CDR3 sequence is 15 residues long. V dropped 3 bases and J dropped 6 bases, with 15 bases sitting between them. Germline V lookup: CDR1 MDHEN, CDR2 SYDVKM. The CDR3: CASSFGAGTINEQFF. The CDR3 DNA is TGTGCCAGCAGTTTTGGGGCCGGGACCATCAATGAGCAGTTCTTC.

The V and J genes are TRBV20-1 and TRBJ2-5, with D uncertain. Trimming removed 2 bases at V and 5 bases at J, with 15 bases between. The CDR3 runs to 14 residues. Germline V lookup: CDR1 DFQATT, CDR2 SNEGSKA (reference sequence). In DNA form, the CDR3 reads TGCAGTGCTAGATCTCCACAGAATCCGGAGACCCAGTACTTC. Encoded protein: CSARSPQNPETQYF.

The sample holds a few counts of this clonotype. This chain links TRBV12-3 or TRBV12-4 with TRBJ1-1; the match to TRBD1 covers 9 bases. Germline trimming cut 6 bases from V and 7 bases from J; bases unmatched to any gene: 9. The CDR3 is 14 residues long. CDR3 sequence reads: CASSGTGGWGEAFF. CDR3 nucleotide sequence: TGTGCCAGCAGCGGAACAGGGGGCTGGGGTGAAGCTTTCTTT.

As to this clonotype: A much larger clone differs from this one at a single base, so this may be a read error. The V gene is TRBV20-1, the J gene TRBJ2-1, with 11 bases aligning to TRBD2. This CDR3 has 15 residues. Germline loops: CDR1 DFQATT, CDR2 SNEGSKA (reference sequence). CDR3 coding DNA: TGCAGTGCTGGAGATCAACTAGCGGGGGCTGGGGAGCAGTTCTTC. Translation: CSAGDQLAGAGEQFF.

A note on this clonotype: This may come from a read error, since a much larger clone is one base off. This sequence joins TRBV28 and TRBJ2-1; 7 nucleotides align to TRBD2. Germline CDR1 and CDR2: MDHEN and SYDVKM. V was clipped by 7 bases and J by 10 bases; unmatched bases: 16. The CDR3 totals 15 residues. The CDR3 DNA reads TGTGCCAGCAAGTGGGCAGCGGGATCGTGGGACGAGCAGTTCTTC. Its protein is CASKWAAGSWDEQFF.

This clonotype came up once. A read error may account for a junction end that differs from germline. The rearrangement uses TRBV7-9 and TRBJ2-1; D might be TRBD1 (6 bases). The CDR3 is 12 amino acids. Germline CDR1 and CDR2: SEHNR and FQNEAQ (reference sequence). The CDR3: CTSRRQDNEQFF. As DNA, the CDR3 is TGTACCAGCCGCAGACAGGACAATGAGCAGTTCTTC. The full variable domain, in which reference TRBV7-9 and TRBJ2-1 provide the parts outside the CDR3, is DTGVSQNPRHKITKRGQNVTFRCDPISEHNRLYWYRQTLGQGPEFLTYFQNEAQLEKSRLLSDRFSAERPKGSFSTLEIQRTEQGDSAMYLCTSRRQDNEQFFGPGTRLTVL.

This clonotype was seen only a few times. The rearrangement links TRBV6-6 to TRBJ1-6; tentative D call: TRBD1 (6 bases). Trimming shortened V by 8 bases and J by 8 bases, and 10 bases separated the two germline ends. Germline V gives CDR1 MNHNY, CDR2 SVGAGI (reference sequence). The CDR3 runs to 12 residues. CDR3 bases: TGTGCCAGCCAGAGGGGGGATTCACCCCTCCACTTT. Translation: CASQRGDSPLHF.

The chain combines TRBV20-1 with TRBJ2-1; perhaps TRBD2 as D (5 bases). The CDR3 covers 15 residues. The germline V gene has CDR1 DFQATT and CDR2 SNEGSKA (reference sequence). V lost 6 bases to trimming and J lost 5 bases, with 20 bases between them. The CDR3 here is CSAQRRTGSNNEQFF. In DNA, the CDR3 is TGCAGTGCCCAAAGGAGGACGGGGTCGAACAATGAGCAGTTCTTC.

Comment on this clonotype: A much larger clone lies a single base off, so this may be a read error. The chain uses TRBV7-9 and TRBJ2-7, with 13 bases that match TRBD2. The germline CDR1 and CDR2 sequences are SEHNR and FQNEAQ (reference sequence). This CDR3 spans 17 amino acids. The CDR3 sequence: CVSAGTSGTLGPYEQYF. The DNA of the CDR3 is TGTGTCAGCGCTGGGACTAGCGGGACCCTTGGGCCTTACGAGCAGTACTTC. The full variable domain, completed using reference TRBV7-9 and TRBJ2-7, is DTGVSQNPRHKITKRGQNVTFRCDPISEHNRLYWYRQTLGQGPEFLTYFQNEAQLEKSRLLSDRFSAERPKGSFSTLEIQRTEQGDSAMYLCVSAGTSGTLGPYEQYFGPGTRLTVT.

The V gene is TRBV7-8, the J gene TRBJ2-5, with 7 bases aligning to TRBD1. V was clipped by 5 bases and J by 5 bases; unmatched bases: 8. The germline V gene encodes CDR1 SGHVS and CDR2 FQNEAQ. This CDR3 is 14 amino acids long. The CDR3 nucleotides read TGTGCCAGCAGCCGGGGACAGTCTGGGGAGACCCAGTACTTC. This encodes CASSRGQSGETQYF.

This clonotype turned up a few times. A junction boundary mismatches the germline segment, possibly from a read error. The genes are TRBV11-2 and TRBJ2-7; D not resolved. The CDR3 consists of 11 residues. Germline CDR1 reads SGHAT; CDR2 reads FQNNGV. The CDR3 nucleotides read TGTGTCAGCAGCCAGTACAACGAGCAGTACTTC. Its protein is CVSSQYNEQYF.

The rearrangement uses TRBV14 and TRBJ2-2; D not resolved. Trimming took 0 bases from V and 0 from J, leaving 8 bases between them. Looked up from germline, CDR1 is SGHDN and CDR2 is FVKESK. This CDR3 has 16 amino acids. CDR3 sequence: CASSQEFTTNTGELFF. The CDR3 bases are TGTGCCAGCAGCCAAGAATTCACTACGAACACCGGGGAGCTGTTTTTT.

V and J are TRBV5-1 and TRBJ2-2, with D perhaps TRBD1 or TRBD2 (5 bases each). The CDR3 runs 14 residues. The V and J ends lost 3 bases and 7 bases respectively, with 13 bases between them. Germline CDR1 reads SGHRS; CDR2 reads YFSETQ. CDR3 loop: CASSSPGRSGELFF. CDR3 nucleotide sequence: TGCGCCAGCAGCTCCCCGGGGCGGAGCGGGGAGCTGTTTTTT.

A remark on this clonotype: Possible read error: a much larger clone is one base away. This rearrangement joins TRBV18 to TRBJ2-1, with 7 nucleotides matching TRBD1. V was clipped by 8 bases and J by 13 bases; unmatched bases: 14. This CDR3 is built from 13 residues. Germline V gene sequence: CDR1 KGHSH, CDR2 LQKENI. This chain's CDR3 is CASEGTAGETQFF. The CDR3 DNA follows: TGTGCCAGCGAAGGGACAGCCGGGGAGACCCAGTTCTTC.

V usage is TRBV2 and J usage is TRBJ2-7; 13 nucleotides align to TRBD2. The CDR3 sequence is 15 residues long. The V gene's germline CDR1 is SNHLY and CDR2 FYNNEI. V lost 2 bases to trimming and J lost 7 bases; unmatched junction nucleotides: 5. CDR3: CASSERLAGGNEQYF. The CDR3 DNA reads as TGTGCCAGCAGTGAACGACTAGCGGGAGGCAATGAGCAGTACTTC.

The rearrangement links TRBV18 to TRBJ2-1; D not resolved. The CDR3 totals 13 residues. Germline-derived CDR1 and CDR2 are KGHSH and LQKENI. Trimming shortened V by 2 bases and J by 8 bases, and 10 bases separated the two germline ends. For the CDR3, the DNA is TGTGCCAGCTCACCATTCGAGACATATGAGCAGTTCTTC. Translating it yields CASSPFETYEQFF.

This clonotype was seen more than once but under ten times. The CDR3 protein is CASSPDRSYQPQHF. The CDR3 bases are TGTGCCAGCAGTCCCGACAGATCGTATCAGCCCCAGCATTTT. The rearrangement uses TRBV6-1 and TRBJ1-5, with D possibly matching TRBD1 (5 bases). CDR3 size: 14 residues. Trimming took off 5 bases at V and 5 bases at J, with 13 bases between the two ends. Germline CDR1 MNHNS, CDR2 SASEGT.

The chain uses TRBV28 and TRBJ1-2; D ambiguous. V gave up 6 bases and J gave up 4 bases, with 9 bases separating them. The CDR3 runs 12 residues. Germline values: CDR1 MDHEN, CDR2 SYDVKM. DNA for the CDR3: TGTGCCAGCAGGACGGCTAGCTATGGCTACACCTTC. Its translation is CASRTASYGYTF.